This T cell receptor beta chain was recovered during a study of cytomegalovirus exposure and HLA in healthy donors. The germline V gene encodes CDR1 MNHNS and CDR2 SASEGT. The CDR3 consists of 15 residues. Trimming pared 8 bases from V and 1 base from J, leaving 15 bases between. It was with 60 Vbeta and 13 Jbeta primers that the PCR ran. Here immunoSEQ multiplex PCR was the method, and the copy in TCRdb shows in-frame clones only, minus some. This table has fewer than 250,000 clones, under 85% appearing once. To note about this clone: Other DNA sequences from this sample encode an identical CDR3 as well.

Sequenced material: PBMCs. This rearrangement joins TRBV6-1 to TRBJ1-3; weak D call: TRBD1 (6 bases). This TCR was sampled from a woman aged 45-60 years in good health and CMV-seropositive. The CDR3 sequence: CASSTGTQSGNTIYF. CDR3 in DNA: TGTGCCAGCTCTACCGGGACACAATCTGGAAACACCATATATTTT.